This T cell receptor (beta chain) was captured by sequencing in a study of beta chain features in type 1 diabetes. The isolated RNA, all of it, was reverse transcribed, so expressed TCRB transcripts were what got sequenced. Sequencing used immunoSEQ multiplex PCR; TCRdb keeps in-frame clones, though not all of them. The table has around 250,000 clones, 11% to 15% seen once; the top ten hold roughly 0.019%. The sample holds a few counts of this clone. Its antigen is undetermined. The CDR3 sequence is 13 residues long. Trimming removed 6 bases from V and 0 bases from J, with 8 bases in between. The V gene's germline CDR1 is MDHEN and CDR2 SYDVKM. The authors sorted CD4+ naive, central memory, regulatory and stem cell-like memory cells via CD45RO/CCR7/CD25/CD127/CD95/CD27. The study's findings and limits: TCRB repertoires of naive, central memory and Treg cells appeared more similar among patients than among healthy donors. Shorter TCRB CDR3s, moderately but significantly so, were found in Type 1 diabetes patients in all four CD4+ subsets. Type 1 diabetes patients had VDJ junctions that carried fewer insertions and more deletions.

Sequenced: naive CD4+ T cells from blood. The TCR was taken from a young man with type 1 diabetes. The chain couples TRBV28 to TRBJ1-2, with D tentatively TRBD1 (5 bases). CDR3 sequence: CASSRGTNYGYTF. CDR3 nucleotide sequence: TGTGCCAGCAGCCGGGGGACTAACTATGGCTACACCTTC.